This TCR beta chain is drawn from a study of shared T cell receptors in the human thymus. Generated by immunoSEQ multiplex PCR, the TCRdb table keeps only in-frame clones and is missing some. Here the sample spans about 660,000 clones, around 87% being singletons. The germline gives CDR1 SGHRS, CDR2 YFSETQ. V lost 4 bases to trimming and J lost 3 bases; unmatched junction nucleotides: 5. The CDR3 consists of 15 residues. These sequences were also reported in another study, on human thymus T cells.

This receptor was obtained from a boy younger than two with a congenital heart defect. The sequencing input was thymocytes. This chain uses TRBV5-1 with TRBJ1-4; the match to TRBD1 covers 8 bases. CDR3: CASSHQTGANEKLFF. CDR3 coding DNA: TGCGCCAGCAGCCACCAGACAGGGGCTAATGAAAAACTGTTTTTT. The variable domain in full, completed from reference TRBV5-1 and TRBJ1-4, reads KAGVTQTPRYLIKTRGQQVTLSCSPISGHRSVSWYQQTPGQGLQFLFEYFSETQRNKGNFPGRFSGRQFSNSRSEMNVSTLELGDSALYLCASSHQTGANEKLFFGSGTQLSVL.